This T cell receptor beta chain was captured by sequencing in a study of CD8+ T cells in alopecia areata. The V gene's germline CDR1 is SGHRS and CDR2 YFSETQ. CDR3 size: 14 residues. V lost 1 base and J lost 5, with 12 bases in between. RNA was extracted and reverse transcribed into cDNA as the sequencing template. Sequencing was performed with immunoSEQ multiplex PCR; in TCRdb, only in-frame clones are kept and a portion is missing. The sample contains approximately 150,000 clones, around three fifths of which appear only once. Study-wide results and limits: Among the top 100, expanded CD8+ clones were significantly decreased by tofacitinib, as was scalp clonality. Compared with normal scalp, lesional scalp had higher clonality and more expanded CD8+ clones.

Specified treatment: oral pan-JAK inhibitor, 5-10 mg twice daily. A word on this clone: Antigen specificity is unknown.

V usage is TRBV5-1 and J usage is TRBJ1-2; D gene ambiguous. The specimen was CD4+ T cells sorted from blood, collected at week 24, from a patient treated with tofacitinib. This TCR derives from a human donor with alopecia areata. The CDR3: CASSLLGSGYGYTF. CDR3 nucleotides: TGCGCCAGCAGCTTGCTGGGGTCCGGGTATGGCTACACCTTC.